The 20 T cell receptor beta chains presented below share a single source sample, sequenced in a study of T cells in Graves' hyperthyroidism and ophthalmopathy. From RNA transcripts, TCR beta CDR3 regions were amplified. HTBI primers were the set used in a first-round RT-PCR of the TCR CDR3. TCRdb reprocessed the multiplex PCR reads via MiXCR and lists one record per CDR3 protein. The top ten hold around 32% of the sample, which has a few hundred thousand distinct CDR3 sequences, roughly 15% seen once. Material: blood. The receptors come from a woman between 35 and 50 years old with Graves' ophthalmopathy.

The chain recombines TRBV18 with TRBJ2-7, with unresolved D. CDR1 and CDR2 from the germline V gene are KGHSH and LQKENI. The V end lost 4 bases, the J end lost 7 bases, and 11 bases lay between the germline ends. This CDR3 has 12 amino acids. CDR3 DNA sequence: TGTGCCAGCTCACAATCCCTGGGGGAGCAGTACTTC. This translates into CASSQSLGEQYF.

This clonotype was seen at least ten times. The CDR3 sequence: CASRRGRGTGLFEQYF. CDR3 bases: TGTGCCAGCAGGCGGGGGAGGGGGACTGGCCTTTTCGAGCAGTACTTC. The chain recombines TRBV2 with TRBJ2-7; a possible D gene is TRBD2 (7 bases). V shed 6 bases and J shed 6 bases, with 24 bases lying between them. CDR1 is SNHLY, CDR2 FYNNEI, per germline. The CDR3 covers 16 residues.

This clonotype has just a few counts. The chain combines TRBV2 with TRBJ2-1; D may be TRBD2 (6 bases). The CDR3 contains 12 residues. Germline V gene lookup returns CDR1 SNHLY and CDR2 FYNNEI. Deletions cut 7 bases from V and 4 bases from J, with 8 bases between. The DNA for the CDR3 is TGTGCCAGCACTAGCGAGTACAATGAGCAGTTCTTC. It is translated as CASTSEYNEQFF. Full variable domain (rest looked up from reference TRBV2 and TRBJ2-1): EPEVTQTPSHQVTQMGQEVILRCVPISNHLYFYWYRQILGQKVEFLVSFYNNEISEKSEIFDDQFSVERPDGSNFTLKIRSTKLEDSAMYFCASTSEYNEQFFGPGTRLTVL.

The chain uses TRBV12-3 or TRBV12-4 and TRBJ2-7; perhaps TRBD1 as D (6 bases). The V and J ends lost 4 bases and 4 bases respectively, with 11 bases between them. CDR3 length equals 13 residues. CDR3 sequence: CASSYREKYEQYF. The CDR3 DNA sequence: TGTGCCAGCAGTTACAGGGAGAAATACGAGCAGTACTTC.

This clonotype has a count of ten or more. The genes are TRBV30 and TRBJ2-1; no clear D. Germline V gene sequence: CDR1 GTSNPN, CDR2 SVGIG (reference sequence). V was shortened by 3 bases and J by 6 bases, with 3 bases between the two germline ends. This CDR3 has 10 amino acids. The CDR3 nucleotides read TGTGCCTGGAGCTTCAATGAGCAGTTCTTC. Its translation: CAWSFNEQFF.

This chain joins TRBV27 and TRBJ2-1, with unresolved D. Trimming took off 6 bases at V and 6 bases at J, with 15 bases between the two ends. The CDR3 loop spans 14 amino acids. CDR1 and CDR2 from the germline V gene are MNHEY and SMNVEV (reference sequence). The CDR3 here is CASSFLRRVNEQFF. The CDR3 DNA is TGTGCCAGCAGCTTTCTACGCCGGGTCAATGAGCAGTTCTTC.

This clonotype has a count of ten or more. This rearrangement joins TRBV25-1 to TRBJ2-7; D remains unclear. Trimming pared 7 bases from V and 4 bases from J, leaving 14 bases between. This CDR3 is 13 amino acids long. The germline V gene has CDR1 MGHDK and CDR2 SYGVNS. The CDR3 reads CASIGPIKYEQYF. The DNA of the CDR3 is TGTGCCAGCATCGGCCCTATTAAGTACGAGCAGTACTTC.

The chain employs TRBV18 and TRBJ2-7; D is possibly TRBD2 (6 bases). The length of the CDR3 is 15 residues. The germline V gene encodes CDR1 KGHSH and CDR2 LQKENI. The germline V and J ends were trimmed by 4 bases and 6 bases, with 19 bases remaining between them. The CDR3 reads CASSLTTGEQGEQYF. The CDR3 DNA reads as TGTGCCAGCTCACTTACTACGGGAGAACAAGGCGAGCAGTACTTC.

At least ten counts were recorded for this clonotype. The chain couples TRBV11-3 to TRBJ1-6; the D gene is possibly TRBD1 (6 bases). CDR3 length equals 15 residues. V lost 5 bases and J lost 4, with 12 bases in between. Germline V gene data show CDR1 as SGHNT and CDR2 as YENEEA. CDR3 nucleotide sequence: TGTGCCAGCAGCCTCACAGGGCCTTATAATTCACCCCTCCACTTT. Its translation: CASSLTGPYNSPLHF.

This clonotype has just a few counts. This chain uses TRBV3-1 with TRBJ2-3; either TRBD1 or TRBD2 may fit D (5 bases each). V was clipped by 2 bases and J by 0 bases, with 12 bases between them. The CDR3 totals 16 residues. CDR1 is LGHDT, CDR2 YNNKEL, per germline (reference sequence). In DNA form, the CDR3 reads TGTGCCAGCAGCCAAAGTTACGGGGCTAGCACAGATACGCAGTATTTT. Translation gives CASSQSYGASTDTQYF.

The chain is built from TRBV7-9 and TRBJ2-2; either TRBD1 or TRBD2 may fit D (5 bases each). Germline CDR1 is SEHNR and CDR2 is FQNEAQ (reference sequence). The germline V and J ends were trimmed by 2 bases and 1 base, with 11 bases remaining between them. The CDR3 is made up of 16 amino acids. CDR3 DNA: TGTGCCAGCAGCTTAATTCGGGGCTTGAACACCGGGGAGCTGTTTTTT. This translates into CASSLIRGLNTGELFF.

This clonotype came up many times. The V gene is TRBV2, the J gene TRBJ2-6; the D is unclear. Germline V CDR1 and CDR2: SNHLY, FYNNEI. V lost 1 base to trimming and J lost 1 base, with 2 bases between them. The CDR3 spans 14 residues. The CDR3 here is CASSEVSGANVLTF. The CDR3 bases are TGTGCCAGCAGTGAAGTGTCTGGGGCCAACGTCCTGACTTTC.

At least ten counts were recorded for this clonotype. The chain has TRBV28 and TRBJ1-5; D possibly corresponds to TRBD1 (5 bases). The CDR3 runs to 15 residues. Germline CDR1 reads MDHEN; CDR2 reads SYDVKM. V lost 4 bases, J lost 6 bases, and 16 bases lay in between. The CDR3 DNA sequence: TGTGCCAGCAGTTCCCAGGGAAGGGTAGGTCAGCCCCAGCATTTT. The encoded protein is CASSSQGRVGQPQHF.

This clonotype has just a few counts. V and J are TRBV3-1 and TRBJ2-2; D is unresolved. This CDR3 is 14 amino acids long. Germline V lookup: CDR1 LGHDT, CDR2 YNNKEL (reference sequence). V lost 0 bases to trimming and J lost 6 bases, with 8 bases between them. CDR3 sequence reads: CASSQDRRAGELFF. The DNA of the CDR3 is TGTGCCAGCAGCCAAGATCGGCGAGCCGGGGAGCTGTTTTTT.

The chain joins TRBV5-4 to TRBJ1-2, with 9 bases matching TRBD1. The ends lost 4 bases at V and 8 bases at J; junction bases unmatched: 6. Germline V gene lookup returns CDR1 SGHNT and CDR2 YYREEE (reference sequence). This CDR3 region has 13 residues. The CDR3 DNA is TGTGCCAGCAGCGCGGACAGGGGTAGAGGCTACACCTTC. This translates into CASSADRGRGYTF.

The chain employs TRBV5-1 and TRBJ1-2; possibly TRBD1 for D (5 bases). V dropped 3 bases and J dropped 3 bases, with 33 bases sitting between them. CDR1 is SGHRS, CDR2 YFSETQ, per germline. The CDR3 sequence is 21 residues long. CDR3 bases: TGCGCCAGCAGCTGGCCCCACGTGGCAGGGACTGTGAGACTTGGAGACTATGGCTACACCTTC. Amino acid sequence: CASSWPHVAGTVRLGDYGYTF.

This clonotype was seen ten or more times. The chain carries TRBV6-2 or TRBV6-3 and TRBJ2-1; 14 bases line up with TRBD2. Germline CDR1 reads MNHEY; CDR2 reads SVGEGT. V shed 5 bases, J shed 5 bases, and the junction held 11 bases outside the gene matches. The CDR3 consists of 18 residues. This CDR3 reads CASSPLGTSGREDNEQFF. The CDR3 region has the DNA TGTGCCAGCAGTCCCCTAGGGACTAGCGGGAGAGAGGACAATGAGCAGTTCTTC.

This clonotype was detected many times. The rearrangement links TRBV7-8 to TRBJ2-7, with D uncertain. Germline assignment: CDR1 SGHVS and CDR2 FQNEAQ. The length of the CDR3 is 18 residues. V shed 5 bases and J shed 6 bases, with 29 bases lying between them. As DNA, the CDR3 is TGTGCCAGCAGCACCTTAGCCGTCGGACGGTTACCCCTTGGCGAGCAGTACTTC. This gives the protein CASSTLAVGRLPLGEQYF.

This clonotype was counted between two and nine times. V usage is TRBV29-1 and J usage is TRBJ2-7; 9 bases align to TRBD2. The germline V gene has CDR1 SQVTM and CDR2 ANQGSEA. V shed 6 bases, J shed 0 bases, and the junction held 3 bases outside the gene matches. CDR3 size: 13 residues. DNA of the CDR3: TGCAGCGTCCTTAGCGGGAGCTCCTACGAGCAGTACTTC. Amino acids: CSVLSGSSYEQYF.

This clonotype was observed at least ten times. This chain links TRBV7-9 with TRBJ2-2; D is possibly TRBD2 (6 bases). CDR3 length: 14 residues. The V gene lost 5 bases and the J gene lost 9 bases, with 16 bases spanning the gap. From germline, CDR1 is SEHNR and CDR2 FQNEAQ (reference sequence). The CDR3 nucleotides read TGTGCCAGCAGCGACGGTCCGCGGGGAAGGGAGCTGTTTTTT. It translates to CASSDGPRGRELFF.